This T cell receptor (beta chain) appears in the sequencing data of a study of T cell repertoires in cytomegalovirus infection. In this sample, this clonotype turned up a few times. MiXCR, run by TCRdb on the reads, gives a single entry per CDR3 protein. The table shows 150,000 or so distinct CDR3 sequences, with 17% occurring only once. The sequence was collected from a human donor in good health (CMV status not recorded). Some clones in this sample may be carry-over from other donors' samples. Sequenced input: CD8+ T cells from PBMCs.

DNA for the CDR3: TGTGCCAGCAAAACGGCTAGCCAAGAGACCCAGTACTTC. The encoded protein is CASKTASQETQYF. The chain employs TRBV6-1 and TRBJ2-5; D is uncertain. V shed 7 bases and J shed 1 base, with 10 bases lying between them. The V gene's germline CDR1 is MNHNS and CDR2 SASEGT. The CDR3 extends over 13 amino acids.